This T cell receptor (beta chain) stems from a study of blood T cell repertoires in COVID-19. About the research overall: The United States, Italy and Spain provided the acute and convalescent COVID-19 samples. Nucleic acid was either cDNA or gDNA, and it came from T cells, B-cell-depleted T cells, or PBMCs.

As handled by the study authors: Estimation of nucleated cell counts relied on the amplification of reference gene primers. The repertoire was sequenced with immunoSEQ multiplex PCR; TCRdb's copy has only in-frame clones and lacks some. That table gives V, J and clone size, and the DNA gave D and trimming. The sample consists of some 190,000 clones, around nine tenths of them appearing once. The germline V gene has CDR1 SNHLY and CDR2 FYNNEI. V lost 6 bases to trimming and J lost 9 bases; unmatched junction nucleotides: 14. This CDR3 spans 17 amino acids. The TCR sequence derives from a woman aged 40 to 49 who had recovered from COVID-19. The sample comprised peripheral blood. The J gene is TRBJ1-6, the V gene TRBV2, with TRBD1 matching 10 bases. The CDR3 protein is CASSTIETGGVGSPLHF. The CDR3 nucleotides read TGTGCCAGCAGCACCATTGAGACAGGGGGCGTGGGTTCACCCCTCCACTTT.